The 20 T cell receptor beta chains given below trace back to one sample, sequenced in a study of cytomegalovirus exposure and HLA in healthy donors. Amplification used 60 Vbeta primers and 13 Jbeta primers. Clones were sequenced by immunoSEQ multiplex PCR, and TCRdb holds only the in-frame ones, with some missing. The sample contains over 120,000 clones, around 86% of which appear only once. Sample: PBMCs. The receptors derive from a woman in her 30s in good health and CMV-seronegative.

This sequence joins TRBV6-5 and TRBJ2-7; 9 bases fit TRBD1. Germline CDR1 MNHEY, CDR2 SVGAGI. Trimming removed 4 bases from V and 6 bases from J; junction bases left unmatched: 4. This CDR3 is built from 13 residues. CDR3 DNA: TGTGCCAGCAGTTTCCGACAGGGGGGCGAGCAGTACTTC. Translating it yields CASSFRQGGEQYF.

This chain links TRBV2 with TRBJ2-7, with D maybe TRBD1 (6 bases). This CDR3 has 14 amino acids. V was cut by 3 bases and J by 7 bases, with 16 bases left in between. Per germline, CDR1 SNHLY and CDR2 FYNNEI. The CDR3 coding sequence is TGTGCCAGCAGTGACCCAGGGGTTCTTAGAGAGCAGTACTTC. Encoded protein: CASSDPGVLREQYF.

This clone came up once. CDR3: CATRLGGATNEKLFF. The CDR3 bases are TGTGCCACCCGCCTAGGGGGGGCAACTAATGAAAAACTGTTTTTT. The J gene is TRBJ1-4, the V gene TRBV15, with D perhaps TRBD1 (6 bases). The CDR3 loop spans 15 amino acids. Per germline, CDR1 LNHNV and CDR2 YYDKDF (reference sequence). Between the trimmed V and J ends, which lost 8 bases and 0 bases, there was a span of 13 bases.

This rearrangement joins TRBV28 to TRBJ1-5, with TRBD1 matching 8 bases. This CDR3 is 13 amino acids long. With V trimmed by 6 bases and J by 6 bases, 4 bases remained unmatched. Germline values: CDR1 MDHEN, CDR2 SYDVKM. In DNA, the CDR3 is TGTGCCAGCAGCTCAGGGGGCGTTCAGCCCCAGCATTTT. This sequence encodes CASSSGGVQPQHF.

This clone has only one observation. The gene calls are TRBV11-2 and TRBJ2-6, with D uncertain. This CDR3 has 15 residues. With 3 bases removed from V and 0 bases from J, the gap between germline ends came to 6 bases. Germline CDR1 is SGHAT and CDR2 is FQNNGV. The CDR3 here is CASSFRGSGANVLTF. CDR3 nucleotides: TGTGCCAGCAGCTTCCGAGGCTCTGGGGCCAACGTCCTGACTTTC.

The chain has TRBV19 and TRBJ2-2; 8 nucleotides line up with TRBD1. Germline values: CDR1 LNHDA, CDR2 SQIVND (reference sequence). This CDR3 contains 15 residues. V was pared by 5 bases and J by 2 bases, with 4 bases of the junction left unmatched. The CDR3 DNA is TGTGCCAGTAGTGTGACAGGGGTTAACACCGGGGAGCTGTTTTTT. Protein sequence: CASSVTGVNTGELFF.

This clone has more than one count but fewer than ten. The chain recombines TRBV4-3 with TRBJ1-1; D gene unclear. V lost 0 bases, J lost 1 base, and 9 bases lay in between. This CDR3 has 15 residues. Germline V gives CDR1 LGHNA, CDR2 YSLEER. The CDR3: CASSQDGEGNTEAFF. The CDR3 DNA sequence: TGCGCCAGCAGCCAAGATGGGGAGGGGAACACTGAAGCTTTCTTT.

V and J are TRBV5-1 and TRBJ1-3, with 8 bases that match TRBD1. The CDR3 has 16 amino acids. Germline CDR1 and CDR2: SGHRS and YFSETQ. The trim removed 2 bases at V and 3 bases at J, leaving 7 bases unmatched. Here the CDR3 DNA reads TGCGCCAGCAGCTTTTCGGGGACAGGATTTGGAAACACCATATATTTT. Translated, it gives CASSFSGTGFGNTIYF.

This rearrangement joins TRBV12-5 to TRBJ2-3; 13 bases map to TRBD2. V trimming: 4 bases; J trimming: 4 bases; junction bases outside the gene matches: 17. This CDR3 spans 20 amino acids. Germline CDR1 LGHNT, CDR2 FRNRAP. The CDR3 DNA sequence: TGTGCTAGTGGTTCACCCCCGAGGACTAGCGGGAGCACCATGGCAGATACGCAGTATTTT. Translated: CASGSPPRTSGSTMADTQYF.

The rearrangement links TRBV9 to TRBJ2-7; D ambiguous. The germline gives CDR1 SGDLS, CDR2 YYNGEE. Trimming removed 3 bases at V and 3 bases at J, with 13 bases between. This CDR3 contains 14 residues. DNA for the CDR3: TGTGCCAGCAGCGAGCGCCCCGGGTACTACGAGCAGTACTTC. Amino acid sequence: CASSERPGYYEQYF. The full variable domain, rest sourced from reference TRBV9 and TRBJ2-7, is DSGVTQTPKHLITATGQRVTLRCSPRSGDLSVYWYQQSLDQGLQFLIQYYNGEERAKGNILERFSAQQFPDLHSELNLSSLELGDSALYFCASSERPGYYEQYFGPGTRLTVT.

V usage is TRBV10-3 and J usage is TRBJ2-5; the D is unclear. Trimming cost V 0 bases and J 0 bases, with 5 bases left between them. This CDR3 comprises 14 residues. Germline CDR1 reads ENHRY; CDR2 reads SYGVKD. Here the CDR3 DNA reads TGTGCCATCAGTGAGTCCGCGGACCAAGAGACCCAGTACTTC. Translating it yields CAISESADQETQYF.

The V call is TRBV4-3, the J call TRBJ2-3, with 12 bases lining up with TRBD2. After removal of 3 bases from V and 3 bases from J, the junction contained 4 bases not matched to a gene. The CDR3 has 16 amino acids. CDR1 is LGHNA, CDR2 YSLEER, per germline. The DNA of the CDR3 is TGCGCCAGCAGCCAGCGGACTAGCGGGGATACAGATACGCAGTATTTT. Its protein product is CASSQRTSGDTDTQYF.

The chain joins TRBV12-5 to TRBJ1-6; TRBD1 matches 7 bases. Looked up from germline, CDR1 is LGHNT and CDR2 is FRNRAP. After removal of 1 base from V and 10 bases from J, the junction contained 1 base not matched to a gene. This CDR3 is built from 13 residues. This CDR3 is CASGLDRGSPLHF. CDR3 DNA sequence: TGTGCTAGTGGTTTGGACAGGGGCTCACCCCTCCACTTT.

This clone was counted a single time. The chain uses TRBV5-4 and TRBJ2-5, with TRBD1 as a possible D gene (5 bases). V was clipped by 0 bases and J by 5 bases, with 17 bases between them. This CDR3 spans 16 amino acids. Germline V lookup: CDR1 SGHNT, CDR2 YYREEE (reference sequence). DNA of the CDR3: TGTGCCAGCAGCTTGGGGGGCGCGTGGTTTCGGGAGACCCAGTACTTC. This encodes CASSLGGAWFRETQYF.

The chain has TRBV28 and TRBJ2-3; the match to TRBD2 covers 14 bases. V was pared by 7 bases and J by 9 bases, with 18 bases of the junction left unmatched. This CDR3 spans 18 amino acids. The germline gives CDR1 MDHEN, CDR2 SYDVKM. This CDR3 reads CASTSGTSGSFPRVTQYF. The CDR3 region has the DNA TGTGCCAGCACCTCCGGGACTAGCGGGAGTTTCCCCCGAGTAACGCAGTATTTT. The full variable domain, with the rest looked up from reference TRBV28 and TRBJ2-3, is DVKVTQSSRYLVKRTGEKVFLECVQDMDHENMFWYRQDPGLGLRLIYFSYDVKMKEKGDIPEGYSVSREKKERFSLILESASTNQTSMYLCASTSGTSGSFPRVTQYFGPGTRLTVL.

The chain recombines TRBV18 with TRBJ1-1; D perhaps matches TRBD1 (5 bases). This CDR3 spans 14 amino acids. V lost 4 bases to trimming and J lost 2 bases, with 11 bases between them. Per germline, CDR1 KGHSH and CDR2 LQKENI. CDR3 residues: CASSRRASNTEAFF. CDR3 nucleotides: TGTGCCAGCTCACGCAGGGCCTCTAACACTGAAGCTTTCTTT.

J is TRBJ2-7 and V is TRBV7-2; 7 nucleotides line up with TRBD2. The V gene's germline CDR1 is SGHTA and CDR2 FQGNSA. V gave up 2 bases and J gave up 3 bases; unmatched junction bases: 10. The CDR3 has 16 residues. The CDR3 DNA sequence: TGTGCCAGCAGCTTATTCCCCCTAGCGGAAAACTACGAGCAGTACTTC. Its protein product is CASSLFPLAENYEQYF.

This chain links TRBV5-4 with TRBJ1-5, with 8 bases aligning to TRBD1. This CDR3 is built from 14 residues. V was clipped by 2 bases and J by 7 bases; unmatched bases: 5. Germline V lookup: CDR1 SGHNT, CDR2 YYREEE (reference sequence). The CDR3 DNA is TGTGCCAGCAGCTTTCAGGGGGCAGACCAGCCCCAGCATTTT. Translating it yields CASSFQGADQPQHF.

This chain uses TRBV5-1 with TRBJ2-1; 14 bases match TRBD2. Looked up from germline, CDR1 is SGHRS and CDR2 is YFSETQ. This CDR3 spans 17 amino acids. V lost 2 bases to trimming and J lost 10 bases; unmatched junction nucleotides: 11. Here the CDR3 reads CASSFNTGLAGVGEQFF. Written as DNA, the CDR3 is TGCGCCAGCAGCTTCAATACGGGACTAGCGGGGGTAGGGGAGCAGTTCTTC.

The chain recombines TRBV5-8 with TRBJ2-3; possibly TRBD2 for D (6 bases). The V and J ends lost 4 bases and 6 bases respectively, with 15 bases between them. Germline lookup yields CDR1 SGHTS and CDR2 YDEGEE. The CDR3 extends over 14 amino acids. Written as DNA, the CDR3 is TGTGCCAGCAGCGTTATAGCGGTCCCCGATACGCAGTATTTT. Its translation: CASSVIAVPDTQYF.